This paragraph covers one T cell receptor (beta chain) sequence. Its cognate antigen is unknown. Produced via immunoSEQ multiplex PCR; TCRdb's table is partial and in-frame only. This sample has about 110,000 clones; roughly four fifths occur once, and the top ten carry about 9.4%. The data were taken from a study of T cell responses to AZD1222 COVID-19 vaccine. Overall study results and limits: Spike-specific TCR breadth and depth were elevated following two AZD1222 doses. At 160-218 and 743-854, vaccine-associated CD4 TCRs were dominant, and they spanned spike. Seropositive AZD1222 recipients at baseline numbered only six or seven.

CDR1 is SGHRS, CDR2 YFSETQ, per germline. The length of the CDR3 is 15 residues. With V trimmed by 0 bases and J by 1 base, 3 bases remained unmatched. The sample was peripheral blood, taken on day 0 of AZD1222 vaccination. This chain joins TRBV5-1 and TRBJ2-7, with 8 bases matching TRBD1. This sequence was found in an adult in good health. The CDR3 DNA is TGCGCCAGCAGCTTGGGGCAGGGGGCGTCCTACGAGCAGTACTTC. Amino acid sequence: CASSLGQGASYEQYF.